This is a list of T cell receptor beta chains from one sample in a study of immune evolution from preneoplasia to lung adenocarcinoma. Method: immunoSEQ multiplex PCR; TCRdb's copy keeps in-frame clones and lacks some. This table has around 5,000 clones, 60% to 80% appearing once. Sample: FFPE normal lung tissue adjacent to the tumor. The receptors were gathered from a person between 55 and 69 years old with lung adenocarcinoma. Each CDR3 is given with its conserved first and last residue. D genes are given only for firm matches. Not all rows give a size; the values are once, few, many and, for expanded clones, a class.

j_call v_call clone_size d_call cdr3_aa cdr3_nt
TRBJ1-5 TRBV19 . . CASSIGAGSNQPQHF TGTGCCAGTAGTATAGGCGCAGGTAGCAATCAGCCCCAGCATTTT
TRBJ2-7 TRBV28 once . CASSSQLLVTSEQYF TGTGCCAGCAGTTCACAACTTCTAGTTACATCCGAGCAGTACTTC
TRBJ1-5 TRBV10-3 few TRBD1 CAISEAGQGSNQPQHF TGTGCCATCAGTGAGGCGGGACAGGGGAGCAATCAGCCCCAGCATTTT
TRBJ2-6 TRBV10-1 . TRBD1 CASSNRGLPLSGANVLTF TGCGCCAGCAGTAACAGGGGGCTCCCCCTGAGTGGGGCCAACGTCCTGACTTTC
TRBJ2-7 TRBV6-9 . TRBD2 CASSQSEGGHEQYF TGTGCCAGCAGCCAATCGGAGGGAGGGCACGAGCAGTACTTC
TRBJ2-1 TRBV18 . . CASSPPTAGWSDEQFF TGTGCCAGCTCACCCCCCACGGCGGGATGGAGCGATGAGCAGTTCTTC
TRBJ2-3 TRBV9 . TRBD1 CASSVRETGGASTDTQYF TGTGCCAGCAGCGTACGGGAGACAGGGGGTGCTAGCACAGATACGCAGTATTTT
TRBJ2-7 TRBV28 . TRBD2 CASRAGTRSEQYF TGTGCCAGCAGAGCCGGGACTAGAAGCGAGCAGTACTTC
TRBJ2-7 TRBV5-1 . TRBD2 CASSEAGGLAYEQYF TGCGCCAGCAGCGAGGCAGGGGGACTAGCATACGAGCAGTACTTC
TRBJ1-3 TRBV7-6 . . CASSVGLRADTIYF TGTGCCAGCAGCGTGGGACTCCGGGCGGACACCATATATTTT
TRBJ2-3 TRBV5-8 . . CASTPQWADTQYF TGTGCCAGCACCCCCCAGTGGGCAGATACGCAGTATTTT
TRBJ1-4 TRBV7-9 . . CASSQSQGREKLFF TGTGCCAGCAGCCAGTCTCAAGGTCGGGAAAAACTGTTTTTT
TRBJ2-3 TRBV5-1 . . CASSLGDPSTDTQYF TGCGCCAGCAGTCTTGGAGACCCTAGCACAGATACGCAGTATTTT
TRBJ2-5 TRBV28 . TRBD2 CASSPAVASGETQYF TGTGCCAGCAGTCCGGCGGTGGCTAGCGGGGAGACCCAGTACTTC
TRBJ2-7 TRBV28 . TRBD2 CASSLAGGPYEQYF TGTGCCAGCAGTTTAGCGGGAGGGCCTTACGAGCAGTACTTC
TRBJ2-3 TRBV11-2 . . CASSWGGTDTQYF TGTGCCAGCAGCTGGGGGGGCACAGATACGCAGTATTTT
TRBJ1-1 TRBV6-6 . . CASSYSQVGLEAFF TGTGCCAGCAGTTACTCGCAGGTGGGGCTTGAAGCTTTCTTT
TRBJ2-7 TRBV7-9 . TRBD2 CASSYLTSGSYEQYF TGTGCCAGCAGCTACCTGACTAGCGGGAGCTACGAGCAGTACTTC
TRBJ2-7 TRBV30 . . CAWSYPPPGEQYF TGTGCCTGGAGTTACCCCCCGCCGGGCGAGCAGTACTTC
TRBJ1-5 TRBV13 . TRBD1 CASSFGQGGDQPQHF TGTGCCAGCAGCTTCGGACAGGGGGGAGATCAGCCCCAGCATTTT
TRBJ2-1 TRBV2 . . CASQGGGDYNEQFF TGTGCCAGCCAGGGGGGGGGTGACTACAATGAGCAGTTCTTC
TRBJ1-2 TRBV11-2 few . CASSSTGRLYGYTF TGTGCCAGCAGCTCTACAGGGAGGCTCTATGGCTACACCTTC
TRBJ1-4 TRBV5-1 . . CASSLGTETTNEKLFF TGCGCCAGCAGCTTGGGGACAGAAACAACTAATGAAAAACTGTTTTTT
TRBJ2-7 TRBV4-1 . . CASSQEGKGEQYF TGCGCCAGCAGCCAAGAGGGGAAAGGAGAGCAGTACTTC
TRBJ2-5 TRBV7-9 . TRBD1 CASSPDRDRAYETQYF TGTGCCAGCAGCCCAGACCGGGACAGGGCCTATGAGACCCAGTACTTC
TRBJ2-7 TRBV7-9 once . CASSRGTQTGGEQYF TGTGCCAGCAGCCGAGGGACTCAGACCGGGGGAGAGCAGTACTTC
TRBJ1-1 TRBV7-3 . . CASSLTPNTEAFF TGTGCCAGCAGCTTAACTCCGAACACTGAAGCTTTCTTT
TRBJ1-1 TRBV10-1 . . CASTRGSGTEAFF TGCGCCAGCACCAGGGGTTCGGGGACTGAAGCTTTCTTT
TRBJ2-3 TRBV7-8 . . CASSLAGATDTQYF TGTGCCAGCAGCTTGGCGGGGGCTACAGATACGCAGTATTTT
TRBJ2-3 TRBV4-2 . TRBD2 CASSQSSGSYVTQYF TGTGCCAGCAGCCAATCTAGCGGGTCGTACGTTACGCAGTATTTT